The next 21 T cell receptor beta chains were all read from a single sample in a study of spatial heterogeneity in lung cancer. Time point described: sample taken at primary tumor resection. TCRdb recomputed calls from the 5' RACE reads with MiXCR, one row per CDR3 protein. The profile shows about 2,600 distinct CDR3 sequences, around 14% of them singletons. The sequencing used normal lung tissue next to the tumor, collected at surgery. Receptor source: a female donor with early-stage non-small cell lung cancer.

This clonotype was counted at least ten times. CDR3 protein: CASSIGDVNEQYF. The CDR3 DNA sequence: TGTGCCAGTAGTATAGGGGACGTCAACGAGCAGTACTTC. The chain employs TRBV19 and TRBJ2-7; D tentatively reads TRBD1 or TRBD2 (5 bases each). This CDR3 region has 13 residues. The germline V and J ends were trimmed by 1 base and 5 bases, with 9 bases remaining between them. Germline CDR1 LNHDA, CDR2 SQIVND (reference sequence).

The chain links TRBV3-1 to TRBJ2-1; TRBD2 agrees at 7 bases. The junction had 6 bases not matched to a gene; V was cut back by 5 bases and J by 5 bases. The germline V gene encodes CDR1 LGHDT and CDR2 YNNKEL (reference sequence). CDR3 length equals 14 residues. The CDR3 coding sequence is TGTGCCAGCAGCATACGGACTAGTAACAATGAGCAGTTCTTC. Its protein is CASSIRTSNNEQFF.

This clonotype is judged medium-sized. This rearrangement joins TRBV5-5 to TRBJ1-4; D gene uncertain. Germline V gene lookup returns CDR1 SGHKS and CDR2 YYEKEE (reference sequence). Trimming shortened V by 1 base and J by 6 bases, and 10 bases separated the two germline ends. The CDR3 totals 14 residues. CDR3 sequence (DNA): TGTGCCAGCAGCTTGATAGGTCTCGATGAAAAACTGTTTTTT. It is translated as CASSLIGLDEKLFF.

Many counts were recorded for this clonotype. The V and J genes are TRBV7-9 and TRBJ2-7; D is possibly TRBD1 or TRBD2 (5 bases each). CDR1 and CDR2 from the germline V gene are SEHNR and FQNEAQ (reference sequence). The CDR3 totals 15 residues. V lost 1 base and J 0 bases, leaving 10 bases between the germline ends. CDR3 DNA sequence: TGTGCCAGCAGCTTAGGTTCGGGGCTCTCCTACGAGCAGTACTTC. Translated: CASSLGSGLSYEQYF.

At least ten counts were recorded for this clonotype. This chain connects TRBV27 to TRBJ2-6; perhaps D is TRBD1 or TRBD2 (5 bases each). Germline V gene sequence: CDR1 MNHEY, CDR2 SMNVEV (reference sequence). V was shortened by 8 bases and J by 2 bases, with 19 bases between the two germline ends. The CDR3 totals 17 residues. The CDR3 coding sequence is TGTGCCAGCCGACGGGCAAGCCAGGGAGCTGGGGCCAACGTCCTGACTTTC. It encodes CASRRASQGAGANVLTF.

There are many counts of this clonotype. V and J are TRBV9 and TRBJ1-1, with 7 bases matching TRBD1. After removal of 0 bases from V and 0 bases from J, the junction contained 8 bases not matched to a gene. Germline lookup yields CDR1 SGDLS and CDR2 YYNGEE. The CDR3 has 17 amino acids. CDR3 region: CASSVDPEQGMNTEAFF. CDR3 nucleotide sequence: TGTGCCAGCAGCGTAGACCCCGAACAGGGGATGAACACTGAAGCTTTCTTT. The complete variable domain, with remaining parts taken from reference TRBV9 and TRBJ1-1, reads DSGVTQTPKHLITATGQRVTLRCSPRSGDLSVYWYQQSLDQGLQFLIQYYNGEERAKGNILERFSAQQFPDLHSELNLSSLELGDSALYFCASSVDPEQGMNTEAFFGQGTRLTVV.

The CDR3 reads CSVPVSTNTGELFF. DNA for the CDR3: TGCAGCGTCCCCGTTAGCACGAACACCGGGGAGCTGTTTTTT. The V call is TRBV29-1, the J call TRBJ2-2; unclear D gene. The V gene lost 6 bases and the J gene lost 0 bases, with 11 bases spanning the gap. The CDR3 is 14 amino acids. Germline V gene data show CDR1 as SQVTM and CDR2 as ANQGSEA.

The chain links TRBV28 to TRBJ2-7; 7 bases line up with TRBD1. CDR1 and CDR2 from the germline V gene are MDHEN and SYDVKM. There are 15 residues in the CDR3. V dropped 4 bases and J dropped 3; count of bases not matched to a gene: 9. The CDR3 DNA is TGTGCCAGCAGTTCTTCCGGGACAGAACTCTACGAGCAGTACTTC. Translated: CASSSSGTELYEQYF.

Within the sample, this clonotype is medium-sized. The CDR3 loop is CASSLGGATQETQYF. The CDR3, as DNA: TGCGCCAGCAGCTTGGGTGGGGCAACCCAAGAGACCCAGTACTTC. The genes are TRBV5-1 and TRBJ2-5, with D maybe TRBD1 (5 bases). V lost 0 bases and J lost 1, with 10 bases in between. Germline CDR1 and CDR2: SGHRS and YFSETQ. This CDR3 spans 15 amino acids.

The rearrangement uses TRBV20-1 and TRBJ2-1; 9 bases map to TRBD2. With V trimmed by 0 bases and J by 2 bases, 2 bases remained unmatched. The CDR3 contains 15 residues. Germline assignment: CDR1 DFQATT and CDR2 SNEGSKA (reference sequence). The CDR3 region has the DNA TGCAGTGCTAGAGATCGCGGGGGGGCCTACAATGAGCAGTTCTTC. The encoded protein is CSARDRGGAYNEQFF.

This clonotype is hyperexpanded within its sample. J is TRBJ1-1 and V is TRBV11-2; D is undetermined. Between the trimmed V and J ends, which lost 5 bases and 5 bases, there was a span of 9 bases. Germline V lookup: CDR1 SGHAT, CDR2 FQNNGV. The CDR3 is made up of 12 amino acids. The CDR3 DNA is TGTGCCAGCAGCCAGAGTGGGACTGAAGCTTTCTTT. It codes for CASSQSGTEAFF.

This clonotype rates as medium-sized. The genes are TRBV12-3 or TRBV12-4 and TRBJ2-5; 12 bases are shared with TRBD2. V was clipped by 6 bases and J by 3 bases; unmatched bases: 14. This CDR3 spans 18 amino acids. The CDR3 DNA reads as TGTGCCAGCAGCCCCGCTAGCGGGGGGGCCCTTAGAAAAGAGACCCAGTACTTC. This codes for CASSPASGGALRKETQYF.

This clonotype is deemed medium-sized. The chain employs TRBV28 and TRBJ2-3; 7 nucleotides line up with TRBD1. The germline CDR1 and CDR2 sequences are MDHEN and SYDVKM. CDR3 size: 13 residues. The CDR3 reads CALGDRGTDTQYF. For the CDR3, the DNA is TGTGCATTGGGAGACAGGGGCACAGATACGCAGTATTTT.

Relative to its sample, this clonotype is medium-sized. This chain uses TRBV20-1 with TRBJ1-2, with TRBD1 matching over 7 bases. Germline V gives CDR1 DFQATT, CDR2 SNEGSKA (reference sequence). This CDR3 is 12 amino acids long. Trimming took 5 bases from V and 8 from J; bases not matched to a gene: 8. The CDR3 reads CSAATGFSGYTF. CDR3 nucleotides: TGCAGTGCTGCGACAGGGTTTTCAGGCTACACCTTC.

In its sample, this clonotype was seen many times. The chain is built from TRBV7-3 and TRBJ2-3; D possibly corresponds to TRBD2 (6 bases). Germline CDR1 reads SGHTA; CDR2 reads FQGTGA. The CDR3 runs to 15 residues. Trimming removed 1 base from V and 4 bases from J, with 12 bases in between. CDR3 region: CASSLNPGGADTQYF. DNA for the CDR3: TGTGCCAGCAGCTTAAACCCCGGCGGGGCAGATACGCAGTATTTT.

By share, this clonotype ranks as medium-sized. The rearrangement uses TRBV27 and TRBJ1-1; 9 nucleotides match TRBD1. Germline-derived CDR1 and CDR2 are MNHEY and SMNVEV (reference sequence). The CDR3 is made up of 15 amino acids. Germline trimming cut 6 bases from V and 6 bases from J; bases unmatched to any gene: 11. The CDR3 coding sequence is TGTGCCAGCAGCCCCCGGAGGACAGGGGCTTCTGAAGCTTTCTTT. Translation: CASSPRRTGASEAFF.

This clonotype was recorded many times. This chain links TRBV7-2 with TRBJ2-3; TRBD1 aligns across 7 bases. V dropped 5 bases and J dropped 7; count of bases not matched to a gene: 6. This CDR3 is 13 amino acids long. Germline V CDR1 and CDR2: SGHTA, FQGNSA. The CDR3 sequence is CASSLLQGNTQYF. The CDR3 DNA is TGTGCCAGCAGCCTCCTACAGGGGAATACGCAGTATTTT.

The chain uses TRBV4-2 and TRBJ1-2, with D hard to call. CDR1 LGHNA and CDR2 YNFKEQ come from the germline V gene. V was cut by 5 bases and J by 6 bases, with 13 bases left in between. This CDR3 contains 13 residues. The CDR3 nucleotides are TGTGCCAGCAGCATTTATAGGGCAGATGGCTACACCTTC. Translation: CASSIYRADGYTF.

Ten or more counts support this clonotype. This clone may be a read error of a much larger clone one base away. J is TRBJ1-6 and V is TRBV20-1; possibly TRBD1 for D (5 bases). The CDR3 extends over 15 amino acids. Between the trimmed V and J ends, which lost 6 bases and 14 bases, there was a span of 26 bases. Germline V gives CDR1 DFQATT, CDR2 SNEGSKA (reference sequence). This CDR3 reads CSAVNWDRRVEALHF. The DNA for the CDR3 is TGCAGTGCCGTTAATTGGGACCGTCGGGTTGAAGCCCTCCACTTT.

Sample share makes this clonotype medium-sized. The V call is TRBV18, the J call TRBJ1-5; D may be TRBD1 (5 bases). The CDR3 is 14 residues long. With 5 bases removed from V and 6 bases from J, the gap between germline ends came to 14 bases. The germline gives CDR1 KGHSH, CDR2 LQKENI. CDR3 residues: CASSGSGQGQPQHF. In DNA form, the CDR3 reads TGTGCCAGCTCAGGTTCAGGGCAGGGTCAGCCCCAGCATTTT.

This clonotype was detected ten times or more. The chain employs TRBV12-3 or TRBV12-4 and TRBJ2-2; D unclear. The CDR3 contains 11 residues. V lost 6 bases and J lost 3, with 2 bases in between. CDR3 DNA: TGTGCCAGCAGGTACACCGGGGAGCTGTTTTTT. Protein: CASRYTGELFF.